This paragraph reports one T cell receptor beta chain. This sample was included in a study of technical replicates of blood from a handful of donors. Measured with immunoSEQ multiplex PCR; TCRdb has only the in-frame clones, and not every one. The profile covers roughly 80,000 clones, with approximately 94% appearing a single time and 0.35% to 0.4% taken by the ten largest. The germline V gene has CDR1 SGHDT and CDR2 YYEEEE. V trimming: 7 bases; J trimming: 2 bases; junction bases outside the gene matches: 7. The length of the CDR3 is 14 residues. Material: T cells isolated from PBMCs. The clonotype comes from a human donor in good health. The chain joins TRBV5-6 to TRBJ2-3, with 7 bases fitting TRBD2. The CDR3 spells CASGREALTDTQYF. For the CDR3, the DNA is TGTGCCAGCGGACGGGAGGCCCTCACAGATACGCAGTATTTT.